These 18 T cell receptor beta chains were all obtained from the same sample, sequenced in a study of T-cell memory formation after mild COVID-19. One entry per CDR3 protein results from TCRdb running MiXCR on the 5' RACE reads. The data contain around 300,000 distinct CDR3 sequences, roughly 15% of them singletons. The sequenced sample was PBMCs or a T cell subset sorted from them (not recorded which). Source of these receptors: a man aged 18 to 29 who had mild COVID-19 (a few samples of this study predate the infection). Cell type and time point are not known.

The chain uses TRBV7-2 and TRBJ2-3, with 11 bases identical to TRBD2. CDR3 length equals 15 residues. J lost 7 bases, V lost 5 bases, and 8 bases had no gene match. Looked up from germline, CDR1 is SGHTA and CDR2 is FQGNSA. CDR3 residues: CASSLVAGGPNTQYF. In DNA form, the CDR3 reads TGTGCCAGCAGCCTTGTAGCGGGGGGGCCGAATACGCAGTATTTT.

The CDR3 nucleotides read TGTGCCAGCGTAACAGCGGGGGGTGCCTACAATGAGCAGTTCTTC. Amino acid sequence: CASVTAGGAYNEQFF. The genes are TRBV6-5 and TRBJ2-1; 9 bases are shared with TRBD2. CDR3 length: 15 residues. Germline-derived CDR1 and CDR2 are MNHEY and SVGAGI. V shed 8 bases, J shed 2 bases, and the junction held 7 bases outside the gene matches.

This clonotype was counted at least ten times. The chain is built from TRBV4-2 and TRBJ2-2, with 7 positions matching TRBD1. With 4 bases clipped from V and 0 bases from J, the junction kept 5 bases outside the gene matches. Germline lookup yields CDR1 LGHNA and CDR2 YNFKEQ. This CDR3 comprises 16 residues. The CDR3 region is CASSLTGTANTGELFF. The CDR3 coding sequence is TGTGCCAGCAGCCTGACTGGGACAGCGAACACCGGGGAGCTGTTTTTT.

The chain recombines TRBV15 with TRBJ1-2; TRBD1 might be the D (5 bases). The CDR3 contains 12 residues. Germline-derived CDR1 and CDR2 are LNHNV and YYDKDF (reference sequence). Trimming shortened V by 4 bases and J by 5 bases, and 8 bases separated the two germline ends. The DNA for the CDR3 is TGTGCCACCAGCACGGGACTATATGGCTACACCTTC. It codes for CATSTGLYGYTF.

This clonotype has only a few counts. DNA of the CDR3: TGCGCCAGCAGCTTGGGACAGGGCATGTCATCCGAGCAGTACGTC. Its translation: CASSLGQGMSSEQYV. The V and J genes are TRBV5-1 and TRBJ2-7, with TRBD1 matching 7 bases. V gave up 0 bases and J gave up 6 bases; unmatched junction bases: 9. CDR3 size: 15 residues. Germline CDR1 and CDR2: SGHRS and YFSETQ.

The chain has TRBV3-1 and TRBJ2-2; no definite D call. Trimming cost V 4 bases and J 0 bases, with 12 bases left between them. Germline CDR1 LGHDT, CDR2 YNNKEL (reference sequence). The CDR3 has 16 amino acids. The CDR3 reads CASSPWEISNTGELFF. CDR3 DNA sequence: TGTGCCAGCAGCCCTTGGGAAATTTCGAACACCGGGGAGCTGTTTTTT.

This clonotype was counted only a few times. The rearrangement joins TRBV6-2 or TRBV6-3 to TRBJ2-3, with D unclear. The CDR3 is 16 amino acids. Deletions cut 0 bases from V and 2 bases from J, with 12 bases between. The germline CDR1 and CDR2 sequences are MNHEY and SVGEGT. The CDR3 DNA reads as TGTGCCAGCAGTTACTCGATAAGGAGTCTCACAGATACGCAGTATTTT. It translates to CASSYSIRSLTDTQYF.

This clonotype showed up just a few times. V and J are TRBV12-3 or TRBV12-4 and TRBJ2-2; 7 nucleotides line up with TRBD1. Germline trimming cut 5 bases from V and 4 bases from J; bases unmatched to any gene: 7. This CDR3 spans 15 amino acids. CDR3 nucleotide sequence: TGTGCCAGCAGTCGACAGGGTTCCGCCACCGGGGAGCTGTTTTTT. It is translated as CASSRQGSATGELFF.

This clonotype has a count of ten or more. The chain is built from TRBV5-1 and TRBJ2-3, with D hard to call. The CDR3 is 12 amino acids. Trimming cost V 2 bases and J 7 bases, with 8 bases left between them. The V gene's germline CDR1 is SGHRS and CDR2 YFSETQ. In DNA, the CDR3 is TGCGCCAGCAGCTTACCACCAAATACGCAGTATTTT. Translation: CASSLPPNTQYF.

This clonotype occurred a few times. The V and J genes are TRBV14 and TRBJ1-3, with 10 nucleotides matching TRBD1. The CDR3 sequence is 15 residues long. The ends lost 4 bases at V and 4 bases at J; junction bases unmatched: 4. CDR1 is SGHDN and CDR2 is FVKESK in the germline V gene. The CDR3 spells CASSRGTGAGNTIYF. CDR3 DNA sequence: TGTGCCAGCAGCCGAGGGACAGGGGCCGGAAACACCATATATTTT.

The J gene is TRBJ1-3, the V gene TRBV5-1; D is possibly TRBD1 (5 bases). Germline loops: CDR1 SGHRS, CDR2 YFSETQ. This CDR3 is 15 amino acids long. The ends were cut back, 0 bases at V and 0 bases at J, with 7 bases in the middle. CDR3 nucleotide sequence: TGCGCCAGCAGCTTGGGGACAATCTCTGGAAACACCATATATTTT. Its protein product is CASSLGTISGNTIYF.

The chain employs TRBV7-6 and TRBJ2-1; tentative D call: TRBD2 (6 bases). The V end lost 2 bases, the J end lost 6 bases, and 11 bases lay between the germline ends. Per the germline V gene, CDR1 is SGHVS and CDR2 is FNYEAQ. The CDR3 covers 14 residues. Written as DNA, the CDR3 is TGTGCCAGCAGCTTACACCTACTAGCCAATGAGCAGTTCTTC. Its translation is CASSLHLLANEQFF.

DNA of the CDR3: TGTGCCAGCATTCAAGGGGGCGGAACTGAAGCTTTCTTT. It specifies CASIQGGGTEAFF. The chain links TRBV6-5 to TRBJ1-1; 7 bases map to TRBD1. From germline, CDR1 is MNHEY and CDR2 SVGAGI. After removal of 7 bases from V and 5 bases from J, the junction contained 7 bases not matched to a gene. The CDR3 length is 13 residues.

V gene TRBV5-6 combines with J gene TRBJ1-2; 10 bases fit TRBD1. CDR1 is SGHDT, CDR2 YYEEEE, per germline. The V segment lost 4 bases and the J segment 0 bases; nucleotides outside the gene matches: 6. CDR3 length: 16 residues. The CDR3 DNA reads TGTGCCAGCAGCCGGGACAGGGGCTACTCTAACTATGGCTACACCTTC. Protein product: CASSRDRGYSNYGYTF.

This clonotype was found a few times. V is TRBV27 and J is TRBJ2-2; D is possibly TRBD1 (5 bases). Germline CDR1 MNHEY, CDR2 SMNVEV (reference sequence). This CDR3 spans 16 amino acids. V lost 7 bases, J lost 6 bases, and 21 bases lay in between. The CDR3 spells CASTSFQGSRAGELFF. CDR3 DNA sequence: TGTGCCAGCACGAGTTTTCAGGGATCAAGGGCCGGGGAGCTGTTTTTT.

The chain links TRBV5-1 to TRBJ1-2; a possible D gene is TRBD1 (6 bases). There are 10 residues in the CDR3. Trimming left V 7 bases short and J 5 bases short, with 6 bases between. Germline loops: CDR1 SGHRS, CDR2 YFSETQ. CDR3 region: CASQGYGYTF. DNA of the CDR3: TGCGCCAGCCAGGGGTATGGCTACACCTTC.

The rearrangement joins TRBV24-1 to TRBJ2-3, with D unresolved. The CDR3 is 13 amino acids. Between the trimmed V and J ends, which lost 3 bases and 4 bases, there was a span of 7 bases. The germline V gene has CDR1 KGHDR and CDR2 SFDVKD. The CDR3 region is CATSDGVADTQYF. The CDR3 DNA is TGTGCCACCAGTGATGGGGTGGCAGATACGCAGTATTTT.

In this sample, this clonotype turned up a few times. The chain joins TRBV4-1 to TRBJ1-1; D is perhaps TRBD1 (5 bases). The CDR3 is 17 residues long. Germline loops: CDR1 MGHRA, CDR2 YSYEKL. Trimming took 4 bases from V and 0 from J, leaving 18 bases between them. CDR3 bases: TGCGCCAGCAGCCGCGATCAGGCCGGGGGGTTGAACACTGAAGCTTTCTTT. Translated, it gives CASSRDQAGGLNTEAFF.